The rows below give T cell receptor beta chains drawn from one sample of a study of CD8 T cells in ankylosing spondylitis. TCRdb fed the 5' RACE reads into MiXCR, producing one record per CDR3 protein. The sample carries roughly 250,000 distinct CDR3 sequences, about 10% recorded once. Sequencing used blood, either unsorted or a sorted T cell fraction (not recorded which). These receptor sequences come from a male donor with ankylosing spondylitis or in good health (not recorded which). Both conserved end residues are trimmed from each CDR3. The order of the fields is clone size, J gene, V gene, CDR3 protein. Expanded clones get a size class; other rows say once, few or many, or leave the size out.

few | TRBJ1-1 | TRBV3-1 | ASSQDGGPDTEAF
many | TRBJ2-5 | TRBV11-2 | ASSLGREWAETQY
many | TRBJ2-2 | TRBV5-1 | ASSRDRGSGGELF
many | TRBJ1-1 | TRBV12-3/TRBV12-4 | ASRTDRAPEAF
many | TRBJ2-1 | TRBV12-3/TRBV12-4 | ASSSGLTRSNEQF
NA | TRBJ2-5 | TRBV4-2 | ASSQGAGTGLQETQY
many | TRBJ2-7 | TRBV13 | ASSASTSGRFSEQY
many | TRBJ2-3 | TRBV12-3/TRBV12-4 | ASKEGPPTDTQY
NA | TRBJ2-1 | TRBV30 | AWSISWTSGRSDEQF
many | TRBJ2-4 | TRBV7-2 | ASSLGRLAKNIQY
many | TRBJ2-1 | TRBV5-1 | ASSFRGELNNEQF
many | TRBJ1-3 | TRBV5-1 | ASMEGNTIY
NA | TRBJ1-4 | TRBV18 | ASSLRQGLGEKLF
many | TRBJ1-1 | TRBV3-1 | ASSLRTGAKNTEAF
many | TRBJ2-4 | TRBV12-3/TRBV12-4 | ASSSSAGTKNIQY
many | TRBJ2-7 | TRBV20-1 | SARPQGAISYEQY
NA | TRBJ2-1 | TRBV7-9 | ASSVRTSGGAVDEQF
many | TRBJ2-1 | TRBV25-1 | ASSGLRLAEILYNEQF
many | TRBJ2-1 | TRBV27 | ASSPTGYNEQF
many | TRBJ2-3 | TRBV5-6 | ASSFGTAITDTQY
many | TRBJ2-7 | TRBV29-1 | SVEIIRGEQY
many | TRBJ2-1 | TRBV5-1 | ASSWDGSYNEQF
many | TRBJ2-3 | TRBV29-1 | SVGGQGITTDTQY
many | TRBJ1-6 | TRBV6-5 | ASSSGPYNSPLH
NA | TRBJ2-3 | TRBV6-2/TRBV6-3 | ASSYYPGGTDTQY
many | TRBJ1-5 | TRBV7-2 | ASSFDFHSNQPQH
many | TRBJ2-7 | TRBV12-3/TRBV12-4 | ASSLRDRGYEQY
many | TRBJ2-7 | TRBV5-1 | ASTKSGTGTDFSSYEQY
many | TRBJ2-1 | TRBV9 | ASSPHGGTSGNEQF
many | TRBJ1-4 | TRBV20-1 | SARIQGADEKLF
NA | TRBJ2-1 | TRBV5-1 | ATGLAGAYNEQF
many | TRBJ2-7 | TRBV5-6 | ASSITALPYEQY
many | TRBJ2-5 | TRBV19 | ASSPKAWETQY
many | TRBJ1-2 | TRBV20-1 | SAPGHLSYGYT
many | TRBJ1-2 | TRBV28 | ATRPPGGDGYT
many | TRBJ1-3 | TRBV20-1 | SANYGSSGNTIY
many | TRBJ1-1 | TRBV12-3/TRBV12-4 | ASSLGQTEAF
many | TRBJ2-1 | TRBV20-1 | SADNRGYYNEQF
many | TRBJ1-2 | TRBV5-1 | ASSPVGNVGYT
many | TRBJ1-1 | TRBV27 | ASSFRGGVKMNTEAF
many | TRBJ2-7 | TRBV10-3 | ATKLGPGGGEQY
few | TRBJ2-1 | TRBV20-1 | STSGVAGVGNEQF
many | TRBJ2-5 | TRBV29-1 | SVGGVQETQY
NA | TRBJ1-5 | TRBV6-1 | ASSEEPNQPQH
many | TRBJ2-2 | TRBV5-6 | ASSLRRTGGNTGELF
NA | TRBJ2-2 | TRBV7-7 | ASSFVVAGAANTGELF
NA | TRBJ1-2 | TRBV24-1 | ATSDLPEPYGYT
many | TRBJ2-3 | TRBV27 | ASDLNREGTDTQY
many | TRBJ2-1 | TRBV5-6 | ASSALAGGNYNEQF
many | TRBJ1-1 | TRBV5-1 | ASSLDKGGDTEAF
many | TRBJ2-3 | TRBV2 | ASHRDTQY
few | TRBJ2-1 | TRBV12-3/TRBV12-4 | ASSPTQPGTWDEQF
many | TRBJ2-1 | TRBV7-9 | ASSLASGGDSYNEQF
many | TRBJ2-1 | TRBV7-9 | ASSGTIASAYNEQF
few | TRBJ1-1 | TRBV2 | ASRGRGYTEAF
few | TRBJ2-6 | TRBV23-1 | ASSQPRLCPGANVLT
NA | TRBJ1-1 | TRBV7-9 | ASLRATGVNTEAF
few | TRBJ2-1 | TRBV12-3/TRBV12-4 | ASSYAAPGGRQF
few | TRBJ2-1 | TRBV12-3/TRBV12-4 | ASSWAEGAGGPNYNEQF
many | TRBJ2-2 | TRBV6-2/TRBV6-3 | ASSLQGFTGELF